This T cell receptor (beta chain) was identified in a study of OX40 agonist ivuxolimab in advanced cancers. Trimming cost V 0 bases and J 6 bases; bases outside gene matches: 3. This CDR3 contains 14 residues. The germline V gene encodes CDR1 MDHEN and CDR2 SYDVKM. This table comes from immunoSEQ multiplex PCR, and its TCRdb copy is limited to in-frame clones, with some not included. The sample lists about 150,000 clones, under 95% occurring once. The sequence derives from an adult with an advanced solid tumor such as melanoma, head and neck, liver or kidney cancer. This specimen was CD4+ or CD8+ T cells sorted from blood, taken in a trial of the OX40 agonist ivuxolimab. The chain carries TRBV28 and TRBJ2-7; 9 nucleotides align to TRBD2. In DNA form, the CDR3 reads TGTGCCAGCAGTTTATGGCGGGAGGGCCCCGAGCAGTACTTC. This translates into CASSLWREGPEQYF.